These 26 T cell receptor beta chains were sequenced from one sample in a study of T cells in Graves' hyperthyroidism and ophthalmopathy. Amplification targeted TCR beta CDR3 regions from RNA transcripts. The HTBI primer set was used in a first-round RT-PCR of the TCR CDR3. TCRdb re-analysed the multiplex PCR reads in MiXCR, keeping a single row per CDR3 protein. The sample lists 600,000 or so distinct CDR3 sequences, over 12% seen once, with roughly 7% in the top ten. Source material: blood. These TCRs come from a woman aged 18-30 years with Graves' ophthalmopathy.

This chain's CDR3 is CASSFPRQDFYGYTF. The CDR3 DNA follows: TGTGCCAGCAGCTTCCCGCGACAGGATTTCTATGGCTACACCTTC. The chain is built from TRBV5-8 and TRBJ1-2, with D maybe TRBD1 (6 bases). CDR1 is SGHTS and CDR2 is YDEGEE in the germline V gene. The CDR3 sequence is 15 residues long. V shed 2 bases and J shed 4 bases, with 15 bases lying between them.

Points on this clonotype: This may be a read error: a much more frequent sequence differs by one nucleotide. The gene calls are TRBV3-1 and TRBJ1-3; D perhaps matches TRBD1 (6 bases). Germline V CDR1 and CDR2: LGHDT, YNNKEL (reference sequence). Deletions cut 1 base from V and 0 bases from J, with 7 bases between. The CDR3 runs to 15 residues. The CDR3 is CASSQGDNSGNTIYF. In DNA, the CDR3 is TGTGCCAGCAGCCAAGGGGACAACTCTGGAAACACCATATATTTT.

This clonotype was detected many times. V gene TRBV12-3 or TRBV12-4 combines with J gene TRBJ2-2, with D perhaps TRBD1 (5 bases). The CDR3 covers 14 residues. Trimming stripped 3 bases from V and 3 bases from J, with 8 bases between. The CDR3 spells CASSFRQYTGELFF. The CDR3 DNA reads as TGTGCCAGCAGTTTCAGACAGTACACCGGGGAGCTGTTTTTT.

A few counts support this clonotype. The chain employs TRBV6-2 or TRBV6-3 and TRBJ2-1; a possible D gene is TRBD2 (5 bases). Germline CDR1 reads MNHEY; CDR2 reads SVGEGT. The CDR3 is 12 residues long. V gave up 7 bases and J gave up 10 bases, with 14 bases separating them. Here the CDR3 reads CASTTNEGEQFF. CDR3 coding DNA: TGTGCCAGCACCACCAACGAGGGCGAGCAGTTCTTC.

The rearrangement uses TRBV5-5 and TRBJ1-1; maybe TRBD1 (6 bases). Deletions cut 2 bases from V and 3 bases from J, with 11 bases between. Germline V CDR1 and CDR2: SGHKS, YYEKEE (reference sequence). The CDR3 runs 14 residues. CDR3 sequence (DNA): TGTGCCAGCAGCTTACAGGGTTGGGACACTGAAGCTTTCTTT. Translated, it gives CASSLQGWDTEAFF.

There are a few counts of this clonotype. The V call is TRBV19, the J call TRBJ1-2, with D maybe TRBD1 (5 bases). The germline V gene encodes CDR1 LNHDA and CDR2 SQIVND (reference sequence). This CDR3 is built from 14 residues. Between the trimmed V and J ends, which lost 0 bases and 5 bases, there was a span of 10 bases. The CDR3: CASSIDRGMYGYTF. In nucleotides, the CDR3 is TGTGCCAGTAGTATAGATCGGGGGATGTATGGCTACACCTTC.

This clonotype has a count of ten or more. This chain joins TRBV12-3 or TRBV12-4 and TRBJ1-3; D not certain. With 7 bases removed from V and 0 bases from J, the gap between germline ends came to 10 bases. The CDR3 is made up of 14 amino acids. CDR3 in amino acids: CASTPQYSGNTIYF. CDR3 bases: TGTGCCAGCACTCCACAGTACTCTGGAAACACCATATATTTT.

The table lists this clonotype with a few counts. This sequence joins TRBV5-5 and TRBJ2-7; the D gene is possibly TRBD2 (6 bases). With 4 bases removed from V and 3 bases from J, the gap between germline ends came to 8 bases. The length of the CDR3 is 12 residues. Germline V lookup: CDR1 SGHKS, CDR2 YYEKEE (reference sequence). The DNA of the CDR3 is TGTGCCAGCAGCGGCGGGGACTACGAGCAGTACTTC. Its protein product is CASSGGDYEQYF.

The table lists this clonotype with a few counts. The J gene is TRBJ2-1, the V gene TRBV7-9; 11 nucleotides agree with TRBD2. The CDR3 is made up of 16 amino acids. Trimming removed 2 bases from V and 7 bases from J; junction bases left unmatched: 7. Germline V gives CDR1 SEHNR, CDR2 FQNEAQ (reference sequence). This CDR3 is CASSLKLAGVRNEQFF. The CDR3 DNA reads as TGTGCCAGCAGCTTAAAACTAGCGGGAGTACGTAATGAGCAGTTCTTC.

This clonotype showed up many times. The V gene is TRBV11-3, the J gene TRBJ1-2; 7 bases fit TRBD1. Germline V lookup: CDR1 SGHNT, CDR2 YENEEA. V was pared by 4 bases and J by 4 bases, with 6 bases of the junction left unmatched. The CDR3 contains 14 residues. In nucleotides, the CDR3 is TGTGCCAGCAGCTCGGGACAGTCTGGCTATGGCTACACCTTC. It codes for CASSSGQSGYGYTF.

This clonotype was recorded at least ten times. The rearrangement links TRBV18 to TRBJ1-2; D not certain. V was trimmed by 3 bases and J by 4 bases, leaving 9 bases between them. The CDR3 has 13 amino acids. The germline V gene encodes CDR1 KGHSH and CDR2 LQKENI. The CDR3 protein is CASSPDYSYGYTF. The CDR3 DNA sequence: TGTGCCAGCTCACCGGACTATTCCTATGGCTACACCTTC.

Many counts were recorded for this clonotype. V gene TRBV28 combines with J gene TRBJ2-3, with 8 bases that match TRBD2. V was pared by 2 bases and J by 6 bases, with 10 bases of the junction left unmatched. Germline CDR1 MDHEN, CDR2 SYDVKM. The CDR3 has 16 amino acids. The DNA of the CDR3 is TGTGCCAGCAGTTTACTTCAGCGGGAGCTAGGGGATACGCAGTATTTT. Protein sequence: CASSLLQRELGDTQYF.

This clonotype was counted many times. This rearrangement joins TRBV5-1 to TRBJ1-1; 8 nucleotides agree with TRBD1. In germline, CDR1 is SGHRS, CDR2 YFSETQ. CDR3 length equals 15 residues. V lost 4 bases, J lost 3 bases, and 8 bases stayed unmatched. CDR3 bases: TGCGCCAGCAGCCTAGTAGACAGGGGATACACTGAAGCTTTCTTT. Amino acids: CASSLVDRGYTEAFF. The full variable domain, rest sourced from reference TRBV5-1 and TRBJ1-1, is KAGVTQTPRYLIKTRGQQVTLSCSPISGHRSVSWYQQTPGQGLQFLFEYFSETQRNKGNFPGRFSGRQFSNSRSEMNVSTLELGDSALYLCASSLVDRGYTEAFFGQGTRLTVV.

Comments on this clonotype: A much larger clone is a single base away; this may be a read error. This chain connects TRBV7-2 to TRBJ2-2; D not resolved. Germline V lookup: CDR1 SGHTA, CDR2 FQGNSA. The CDR3 contains 11 residues. The ends were cut back, 5 bases at V and 6 bases at J, with 4 bases in the middle. The CDR3: CASSAPGELFF. The DNA of the CDR3 is TGTGCCAGCAGCGCCCCCGGGGAGCTGTTTTTT.

In this sample, this clonotype turned up a few times. Here the CDR3 reads CASSRAGRGTDTQYF. Here the CDR3 DNA reads TGTGCCAGTAGTCGTGCGGGAAGAGGTACAGATACGCAGTATTTT. The rearrangement links TRBV19 to TRBJ2-3; D possibly corresponds to TRBD2 (6 bases). Germline V CDR1 and CDR2: LNHDA, SQIVND (reference sequence). The CDR3 sequence is 15 residues long. V lost 5 bases to trimming and J lost 3 bases, with 15 bases between them.

This clonotype came up many times. The rearrangement uses TRBV20-1 and TRBJ2-7; the match to TRBD2 covers 9 bases. The trim removed 1 base at V and 5 bases at J, leaving 6 bases unmatched. There are 14 residues in the CDR3. Germline CDR1 DFQATT, CDR2 SNEGSKA (reference sequence). This chain's CDR3 is CSARVSGGLHEQYF. CDR3 DNA sequence: TGCAGTGCTAGAGTGAGCGGGGGGCTGCACGAGCAGTACTTC.

The V call is TRBV3-1, the J call TRBJ2-2, with 13 nucleotides matching TRBD2. J gave up 0 bases and V 4 bases, and 2 bases lay outside the gene matches. Germline V gene lookup returns CDR1 LGHDT and CDR2 YNNKEL (reference sequence). The CDR3 runs to 17 residues. The CDR3 region has the DNA TGTGCCAGCAGCCGGGGACTAGCGGGATCGAACACCGGGGAGCTGTTTTTT. Protein: CASSRGLAGSNTGELFF.

A word on this clonotype: This may be a read error: a much more frequent sequence differs by one nucleotide. V gene TRBV9 combines with J gene TRBJ2-3; D gene uncertain. CDR3 size: 12 residues. Trimming removed 4 bases at V and 3 bases at J, with 6 bases between. Germline values: CDR1 SGDLS, CDR2 YYNGEE. The DNA for the CDR3 is TGTGCCAGCAGCTTACATACAGATACGCAGTATTTT. This encodes CASSLHTDTQYF.

The sample holds many counts of this clonotype. V gene TRBV29-1 combines with J gene TRBJ2-7; the D is unclear. V gave up 4 bases and J gave up 0 bases, with 7 bases separating them. Germline V gene sequence: CDR1 SQVTM, CDR2 ANQGSEA. The CDR3 is made up of 12 amino acids. In DNA, the CDR3 is TGCAGCGTTGCTCGTTCCTCCTACGAGCAGTACTTC. Translation: CSVARSSYEQYF.

This clonotype was seen repeatedly, ten times or more. The J gene is TRBJ2-7, the V gene TRBV20-1; TRBD1 is a possible D gene (5 bases). The germline CDR1 and CDR2 sequences are DFQATT and SNEGSKA (reference sequence). V gave up 3 bases and J gave up 0 bases, with 9 bases separating them. This CDR3 has 13 amino acids. The DNA for the CDR3 is TGCAGTGCTAGCGGCAGGGACTCCTACGAGCAGTACTTC. This encodes CSASGRDSYEQYF.

This clonotype was recorded many times. The chain employs TRBV7-3 and TRBJ2-3, with 7 bases identical to TRBD1. V shed 4 bases, J shed 1 base, and the junction held 11 bases outside the gene matches. The V gene's germline CDR1 is SGHTA and CDR2 FQGTGA. The CDR3 contains 17 residues. The CDR3, as DNA: TGTGCCAGCAGCTCCCGACCGACAGGGTCCGGCACAGATACGCAGTATTTT. It is translated as CASSSRPTGSGTDTQYF.

With respect to this clonotype: This may be a read error: a much more frequent sequence differs by one nucleotide. The genes are TRBV9 and TRBJ1-5; D call uncertain. Germline CDR1 SGDLS, CDR2 YYNGEE. This CDR3 is 12 amino acids long. Trimming pared 4 bases from V and 9 bases from J, leaving 11 bases between. The CDR3: CASSTHEGPQHF. The DNA for the CDR3 is TGTGCCAGCAGCACCCATGAGGGGCCCCAGCATTTT.

This clonotype has at least ten counts. This rearrangement joins TRBV7-9 to TRBJ1-1; D remains unclear. CDR3 length: 11 residues. The V end was cut by 6 bases, the J end by 8 bases, with 10 bases between. Germline CDR1 is SEHNR and CDR2 is FQNEAQ (reference sequence). CDR3 residues: CASRPEMEAFF. The CDR3 DNA follows: TGTGCCAGCAGACCCGAAATGGAAGCTTTCTTT.

This clonotype was detected a few times. The J gene is TRBJ2-5, the V gene TRBV7-3; D gene unclear. The CDR3 sequence is 16 residues long. Germline CDR1 SGHTA, CDR2 FQGTGA. Trimming left V 5 bases short and J 1 base short, with 17 bases between. The CDR3 DNA reads as TGTGCCAGCAGCCAAGATAGAGGCCAGCCCCAAGAGACCCAGTACTTC. Protein sequence: CASSQDRGQPQETQYF.

This clonotype occurred many times. The chain employs TRBV6-1 and TRBJ2-7; 9 bases are shared with TRBD1. After removal of 6 bases from V and 4 bases from J, the junction contained 4 bases not matched to a gene. The CDR3 runs 13 residues. The germline V gene has CDR1 MNHNS and CDR2 SASEGT. The CDR3 DNA is TGTGCCAGCAGCTCCGACAGGGGGTACGAGCAGTACTTC. It is translated as CASSSDRGYEQYF.

This clonotype was found many times. J is TRBJ2-4 and V is TRBV2, with TRBD1 as a possible D gene (5 bases). V dropped 6 bases and J dropped 1 base, with 16 bases sitting between them. Germline-derived CDR1 and CDR2 are SNHLY and FYNNEI. The CDR3 is 16 residues long. CDR3 region: CASSTPGPGAKNIQYF. CDR3 nucleotide sequence: TGTGCCAGCAGCACTCCGGGCCCAGGGGCCAAAAACATTCAGTACTTC.